This T cell receptor (beta chain) derives from a study of T cell repertoires in cytomegalovirus infection. Study-level background: The authors relied on CMV epitopes, both recently identified HLA-C-restricted and well-studied HLA-B-restricted. In public TCR beta signatures, there were indications of both CMV infection and matching HLA type.

This clonotype was found once. The antigen is unknown. Study results and limitations: The ex vivo response was dominated by HLA-C-restricted CMV-specific TCR beta clonotypes. The study identified carriers of CMV plus the relevant HLA from cumulative public TCR beta family frequency.

TCRdb called the reads again in MiXCR, with one record for every CDR3 protein. There are about 770,000 distinct CDR3 sequences in the sample; around 29% occur only once, and approximately 14% lies in the top ten. This CDR3 comprises 14 residues. Trimming at V came to 5 bases and at J to 3 bases, leaving 5 bases not matched to a gene. The V gene's germline CDR1 is LNHDA and CDR2 SQIVND (reference sequence). The rearrangement joins TRBV19 to TRBJ2-7; TRBD1 matches at 9 bases. The TCR originated in a human donor in good health (CMV status not recorded). Some clones in this sample may be carry-over from other donors' samples. The sample consisted of cultured CD8+ T cells from PBMCs, taken from culture after CMV antigen stimulation. This chain's CDR3 is CASSPQGAFYEQYF. The CDR3 region has the DNA TGTGCCAGTAGTCCACAGGGGGCATTCTACGAGCAGTACTTC.